The rows below give T cell receptor beta chains drawn from one sample of a study of T-cell reconstitution after alpha-beta-depleted transplantation in children. In TCRdb, the PCR reads were re-called with MiXCR into one record per CDR3 protein. Among over 150,000 distinct CDR3 sequences, 6.3% were seen once, and the ten largest hold 4.5%. Sequenced here: PBMCs, sampled before TCRalphabeta/CD19-depleted stem cell transplant. The receptors shown here come from a girl under three years old with combined immunodeficiency, due to receive a stem cell transplant. Each CDR3 is given with its conserved first and last residue. A D gene is named only where the DNA matches it firmly. Size tells how often a clone was seen (once, few, many) or the class of an expanded clone, and some rows leave it out.

V	J	D	size	DNA	CDR3
TRBV6-5	TRBJ1-6	TRBD1	-	TGTGCCAGCATTACGAGGGAGGTTGTCCACACAGGGGCGTCACCCCTCCACTTT	CASITREVVHTGASPLHF
TRBV12-3/TRBV12-4	TRBJ1-5	-	many	TGTGCCAGTGGGGGTAAGCAGCCCCAGCATTTT	CASGGKQPQHF
TRBV29-1	TRBJ2-7	TRBD2	-	TGCAGACCCGGACTAGCGGGAGTTAGAACCTACGAGCAGTACTTC	CRPGLAGVRTYEQYF
TRBV20-1	TRBJ2-1	-	many	TGCAGTGCTACTGGACAATACAATGAGCAGTTCTTC	CSATGQYNEQFF
TRBV28	TRBJ2-3	-	many	TGTGCCAGCAGTTTCCTCGGTCAGTGGGCGGGAGATACGCAGTATTTT	CASSFLGQWAGDTQYF
TRBV27	TRBJ2-7	TRBD1	many	TGTGCCAGCAGTTTACCCCCCGGGACAGGGGGCTACGAGCAGTACTTC	CASSLPPGTGGYEQYF
TRBV6-2/TRBV6-3	TRBJ2-7	-	many	TGTGCCAGCAGTTCCCCGGGCGCGGGAAGGTTGAGTGGCGAGCAGTACTTC	CASSSPGAGRLSGEQYF
TRBV28	TRBJ2-1	TRBD2	many	TGTGCCAGCAGTTTCCATGCTTCGGGACTAGCGGATAACAATGAGCAGTTCTTC	CASSFHASGLADNNEQFF
TRBV29-1	TRBJ2-2	-	many	TGCAGCGTTGAACTAGGGGTGAACACCGGGGAGCTGTTTTTT	CSVELGVNTGELFF
TRBV10-3	TRBJ2-7	TRBD1	many	TGTGCCATCAGTGAGTCTCATGGACAGGGCTCCTACGAGCAGTACTTC	CAISESHGQGSYEQYF
TRBV27	TRBJ2-1	TRBD2	many	TGTGCCAGCAGCCAATATCCGGGGGGTACGACCTACAATGAGCAGTTCTTC	CASSQYPGGTTYNEQFF
TRBV7-3	TRBJ1-2	TRBD1	many	TGTGCCAGCAGCTCTACAGGGGGCGACTATGGCTACACCTTC	CASSSTGGDYGYTF
TRBV27	TRBJ2-3	-	few	TGTGCCAGCAGAATCCTAGGGAGCACAGATACGCAGTATTTT	CASRILGSTDTQYF
TRBV19	TRBJ2-1	-	-	TGTGCCAGTAGGAATCGGTCACAGGTGGCAGGTTTCAATGAGCAGTTCTTC	CASRNRSQVAGFNEQFF
TRBV29-1	TRBJ2-1	-	many	TGCAGCGTTCGCACTTCGCGGTCAAACAATGAGCAGTTCTTC	CSVRTSRSNNEQFF
TRBV7-3	TRBJ2-1	-	-	TGTGCCAGCAGCTCGGTAAGCGGCAGCTCCTACAATGAGCAGTTCTTC	CASSSVSGSSYNEQFF
TRBV5-5	TRBJ2-7	-	many	TGTGCCAGCAGCTTGGGGGACACGATCGACGAGCAGTACTTC	CASSLGDTIDEQYF
TRBV7-3	TRBJ2-1	-	many	TGTGCCAGCGCCATGACAGGCCCTGGGGATGAGCAGTTCTTC	CASAMTGPGDEQFF
TRBV20-1	TRBJ2-1	-	many	TGCAGTGCTAGTCGCGGGACAAACCCCAATGAGCAGTTCTTC	CSASRGTNPNEQFF
TRBV7-8	TRBJ2-2	TRBD2	many	TGTGCCAGCACCCCGACTGTAACTAGCGGGAGAACCGGGGAGCTGTTTTTT	CASTPTVTSGRTGELFF
TRBV14	TRBJ2-7	-	many	TGTGCCAGGTCTGGGGGGTTCTACGAGCAGTACTTC	CARSGGFYEQYF
TRBV2	TRBJ2-5	-	many	TGTGCCAGCAGTGCTACCCCAAATAGAAAGTACTTC	CASSATPNRKYF
TRBV4-3	TRBJ2-7	TRBD1	-	TGCGCCAGCAGCCATTACCGGGACAGCTCCTACGAGCAGTACTTC	CASSHYRDSSYEQYF
TRBV12-3/TRBV12-4	TRBJ1-5	-	many	TGTGCCAGCAGTTTGACGGGGTATAGCAATCAGCCCCAGCATTTT	CASSLTGYSNQPQHF
TRBV28	TRBJ2-7	TRBD1	many	TGTGCCAGCAGGCTCGACAGGGGCGAGCAGTACTTC	CASRLDRGEQYF
TRBV7-2	TRBJ1-5	-	-	TGTGCCAGCAGCTTAGCGCGGGGGCCTGGGCAGCCCCAGCATTTT	CASSLARGPGQPQHF
TRBV24-1	TRBJ2-7	-	-	TGTGCCACCCAGGACAGTCACTACGAGCAGTACTTC	CATQDSHYEQYF
TRBV13	TRBJ2-1	-	many	TGTGCCAGCACGAGCGGGCGGTACAATGAGCAGTTCTTC	CASTSGRYNEQFF
TRBV6-6	TRBJ1-2	TRBD1	-	TGTGCCAGCAGTCGGGACAGCCTCTCCGGCTACACCTTC	CASSRDSLSGYTF
TRBV28	TRBJ2-7	-	many	TGTGCCAGCAGTCCATTCCCTAACAGTATTTCGTACTTC	CASSPFPNSISYF
TRBV7-3	TRBJ2-1	-	many	TGTGCCAGCAGCCCTCTCGGGGTCAATGAGCAGTTCTTC	CASSPLGVNEQFF
TRBV24-1	TRBJ2-1	TRBD2	many	TGTGCCACCAGCCCTTCTGGACTAGCGGGGATGAATGAGCAGTTCTTC	CATSPSGLAGMNEQFF
TRBV7-2	TRBJ2-1	-	-	TGTGCCAGCAGCGCTACAGTCTACAATGAGCAGTTCTTC	CASSATVYNEQFF
TRBV12-3/TRBV12-4	TRBJ2-7	-	many	TGTGCCAGCAGTTTTCGCCTCTACGAGCAGTACTTC	CASSFRLYEQYF
TRBV20-1	TRBJ2-7	TRBD2	many	TGCAGTGCTAGGGCCTTAGCGGGAGCACTTGACGAGCAGTACTTC	CSARALAGALDEQYF
TRBV28	TRBJ2-5	-	many	TGTGCCAGCAGCCATCGACTAGTTTTCCAAGAGACCCAGTACTTC	CASSHRLVFQETQYF
TRBV29-1	TRBJ2-1	TRBD1	many	TGCAGCGCGGTATATTGGACAGGCGAAGCGTACAATGAGCAGTTCTTC	CSAVYWTGEAYNEQFF
TRBV30	TRBJ1-2	-	many	TGTGCCTGGAGTGAGGTTCGGGGGTATGGCTACACCTTC	CAWSEVRGYGYTF
TRBV7-9	TRBJ2-1	-	many	TGTGCCAGCAGCTGGGTTAGCGACAATGAGCAGTTCTTC	CASSWVSDNEQFF
TRBV6-5	TRBJ2-2	-	many	TGTGCCAGCATCGAGGGGGAGAGAGACACCGGGGAGCTGTTTTTT	CASIEGERDTGELFF
TRBV24-1	TRBJ2-1	-	few	TGTGCCACCAGTGACCAGGAGAGCTCCTACAATGAGCAGTTCTTC	CATSDQESSYNEQFF
TRBV6-5	TRBJ2-2	-	many	TGTGCCAGCAGTTACTTGGCGGGCGTTGACACCGGGGAGCTGTTTTTT	CASSYLAGVDTGELFF
TRBV27	TRBJ2-1	TRBD1	many	TGTGCCAGCAGTTCCGGGACAGGGGGACTCGAGCAGTTCTTC	CASSSGTGGLEQFF
TRBV7-3	TRBJ2-3	TRBD2	many	TGTGCCAGCAGCTTATTGGGTAGCGGGACCAGCACAGATACGCAGTATTTT	CASSLLGSGTSTDTQYF
TRBV27	TRBJ1-6	-	many	TGTGCCAGCACCTCGGGTCTATATAATTCACCCCTCCACTTT	CASTSGLYNSPLHF
TRBV20-1	TRBJ2-1	-	few	TGCAGTGGGGATCAATCTAGCGTCTCGAACTACAATGAGCAGTTCTTC	CSGDQSSVSNYNEQFF
TRBV12-3/TRBV12-4	TRBJ1-5	-	many	TGTGCCAGCAGTTTAGACGGAAACAATCAGCCCCAGCATTTT	CASSLDGNNQPQHF
TRBV9	TRBJ1-2	-	many	TGTGCCAGCAGCCCCTCGGGGGGAGCTAACTATGGCTACACCTTC	CASSPSGGANYGYTF
TRBV4-1	TRBJ2-1	TRBD1	many	TGCGCCAGCAGCCAAAGTCAGGGGGCTTACAATGAGCAGTTCTTC	CASSQSQGAYNEQFF
TRBV29-1	TRBJ2-7	-	many	TGCAGCGCTTCCCAAGACTACGAGCAGTACTTC	CSASQDYEQYF
TRBV28	TRBJ2-1	TRBD2	many	TGTGCCAGCAGTTTATTCGGACTAGCCCGGGTAAGCTCCTACAATGAGCAGTTCTTC	CASSLFGLARVSSYNEQFF
TRBV21-1	TRBJ2-1	-	many	TGTGCCAGCAGCAAAGCGCTGGGTACTAGCGGGAGTTACAATGAGCAGTTCTTC	CASSKALGTSGSYNEQFF
TRBV20-1	TRBJ2-5	-	few	TGCAGTGCTACTTCGGGCGGGGCAGGGGACCAAGAGACCCAGTACTTC	CSATSGGAGDQETQYF
TRBV7-2	TRBJ2-5	-	-	TGTGCCAGCAGCTCAGCCCAGATTCTGGACGCCGAGACCCAGTACTTC	CASSSAQILDAETQYF
TRBV4-3	TRBJ2-1	TRBD1	many	TGCGCCAGCAGCCAAGGGACAGGGGCCCTCTCCAATGAGCAGTTCTTC	CASSQGTGALSNEQFF
TRBV7-9	TRBJ2-7	-	many	TGTGCCAGCAGCTTGAAAAGATCCTACGAGCAGTACTTC	CASSLKRSYEQYF
TRBV28	TRBJ2-2	-	many	TGTGCCAGCAGTTTCCAGCTAAACACCGGGGAGCTGTTTTTT	CASSFQLNTGELFF
TRBV7-2	TRBJ2-7	-	many	TGTGCCAGCAGCTATTATTTTAGCAAATACGAGCAGTACTTC	CASSYYFSKYEQYF
TRBV12-3/TRBV12-4	TRBJ1-2	-	-	TGTGCCAGCAGGGAGGGGGGACGCGGCTACACCTTC	CASREGGRGYTF
TRBV18	TRBJ2-1	TRBD2	-	TGTGCCAGCTCACAGACTAGCGGGGGGCCCTACAATGAGCAGTTCTTC	CASSQTSGGPYNEQFF